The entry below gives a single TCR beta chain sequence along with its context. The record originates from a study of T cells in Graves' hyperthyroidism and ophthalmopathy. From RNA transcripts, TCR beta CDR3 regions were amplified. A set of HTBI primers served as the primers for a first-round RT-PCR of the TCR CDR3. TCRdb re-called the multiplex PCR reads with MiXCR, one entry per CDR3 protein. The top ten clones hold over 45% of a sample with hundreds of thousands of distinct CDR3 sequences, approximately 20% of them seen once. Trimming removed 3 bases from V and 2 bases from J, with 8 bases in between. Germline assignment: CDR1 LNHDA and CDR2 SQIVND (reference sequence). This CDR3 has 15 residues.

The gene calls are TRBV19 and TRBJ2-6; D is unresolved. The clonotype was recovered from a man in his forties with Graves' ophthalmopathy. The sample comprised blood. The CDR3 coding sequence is TGTGCCAGTAGTATCTATCAGGCTGGGGCCAACGTCCTGACTTTC. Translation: CASSIYQAGANVLTF.